The 20 T cell receptor beta chains listed next were all sequenced from one sample in a study of PD-L1 blockade in urothelial cancer. Clones were sequenced by immunoSEQ multiplex PCR, and TCRdb holds only the in-frame ones, with some missing. The sample shows about 38,000 clones, roughly 90% of them seen only once. The sample was PBMCs, taken around atezolizumab (anti-PD-L1) treatment. The receptors shown here come from a man between 65 and 85 years old with urothelial cancer.

The CDR3 reads CAWSASGSVDTQYF. CDR3 coding DNA: TGTGCCTGGAGTGCTAGCGGGAGTGTAGATACGCAGTATTTT. The chain uses TRBV30 and TRBJ2-3; 10 positions match TRBD2. CDR3 size: 14 residues. Losses at the gene ends were 1 base for V and 5 bases for J; bases not matched to a gene: 3. Germline V gives CDR1 GTSNPN, CDR2 SVGIG (reference sequence). The whole variable domain, remainder taken from reference TRBV30 and TRBJ2-3, is SQTIHQWPATLVQPVGSPLSLECTVEGTSNPNLYWYRQAAGRGLQLLFYSVGIGQISSEVPQNLSASRPQDRQFILSSKKLLLSDSGFYLCAWSASGSVDTQYFGPGTRLTVL.

The CDR3 spells CASSLSVGQGSFEQYF. The CDR3, as DNA: TGTGCCAGCAGTTTATCGGTAGGACAGGGAAGCTTCGAGCAGTACTTC. This chain links TRBV27 with TRBJ2-7; 8 bases match TRBD1. The junction had 10 bases not matched to a gene; V was cut back by 0 bases and J by 6 bases. The CDR3 totals 16 residues. Germline V CDR1 and CDR2: MNHEY, SMNVEV (reference sequence).

This rearrangement joins TRBV5-1 to TRBJ2-1; no firm D call. Germline assignment: CDR1 SGHRS and CDR2 YFSETQ. The length of the CDR3 is 13 residues. V was trimmed by 0 bases and J by 8 bases, leaving 9 bases between them. In DNA, the CDR3 is TGCGCCAGCAGCTTGGGAGGAATCCATGAGCAGTTCTTC. It specifies CASSLGGIHEQFF.

The CDR3 here is CASSPSPNEQFF. The CDR3 region has the DNA TGTGCCAGCAGCCCATCCCCCAATGAGCAGTTCTTC. The V call is TRBV7-3, the J call TRBJ2-1; no definite D call. CDR3 length: 12 amino acids. Trimming removed 5 bases from V and 6 bases from J, with 8 bases in between. Germline V gene lookup returns CDR1 SGHTA and CDR2 FQGTGA.

The V and J genes are TRBV6-6 and TRBJ2-3, with 7 bases aligning to TRBD2. Germline trimming cut 6 bases from V and 2 bases from J; bases unmatched to any gene: 11. Germline CDR1 and CDR2: MNHNY and SVGAGI (reference sequence). The CDR3 contains 16 residues. The CDR3 nucleotides read TGTGCCAGCAGCCCCCCCCAGCGGGGCTACACAGATACGCAGTATTTT. It is translated as CASSPPQRGYTDTQYF.

V usage is TRBV4-1 and J usage is TRBJ1-1; the D is unclear. Trimming removed 1 base from V and 5 bases from J, with 11 bases in between. The CDR3 loop spans 14 amino acids. CDR1 MGHRA and CDR2 YSYEKL come from the germline V gene. The CDR3 DNA reads as TGCGCCAGCAGCCAAGTGGTTGGTGCGACTGAAGCTTTCTTT. Amino acids: CASSQVVGATEAFF.

V usage is TRBV6-5 and J usage is TRBJ2-7; the D gene is possibly TRBD1 (6 bases). This CDR3 spans 14 amino acids. Deletions cut 0 bases from V and 5 bases from J, with 11 bases between. Germline CDR1 is MNHEY and CDR2 is SVGAGI. The CDR3 DNA follows: TGTGCCAGCAGTTACTCTCAGGGGTTCCACGAGCAGTACTTC. Translation gives CASSYSQGFHEQYF.

The J gene is TRBJ2-3, the V gene TRBV4-2, with a tentative D call TRBD2 (5 bases). Germline V gene lookup returns CDR1 LGHNA and CDR2 YNFKEQ. The CDR3 is 15 residues long. Trimming pared 0 bases from V and 2 bases from J, leaving 9 bases between. CDR3 sequence (DNA): TGTGCCAGCAGCCAAGAATCTAGCTACACAGATACGCAGTATTTT. Translated, it gives CASSQESSYTDTQYF.

This chain connects TRBV29-1 to TRBJ2-5; 12 bases agree with TRBD2. Looked up from germline, CDR1 is SQVTM and CDR2 is ANQGSEA. The V gene end was trimmed by 7 bases and the J gene end by 2 bases; junction bases not matched to a gene: 5. The CDR3 sequence is 14 residues long. CDR3 loop: CSAAGLAGQETQYF. In DNA form, the CDR3 reads TGCAGCGCCGCCGGACTAGCGGGGCAAGAGACCCAGTACTTC.

This chain connects TRBV14 to TRBJ1-5; D gene uncertain. V was clipped by 0 bases and J by 4 bases, with 16 bases between them. Per germline, CDR1 SGHDN and CDR2 FVKESK. The CDR3 loop spans 17 amino acids. The CDR3 region has the DNA TGTGCCAGCAGCCAAGAGGAGAGGGAACAAGTTAATCAGCCCCAGCATTTT. It encodes CASSQEEREQVNQPQHF.

The J gene is TRBJ2-3, the V gene TRBV4-1, with D possibly being TRBD1 (5 bases). Trimming took off 1 base at V and 3 bases at J, with 14 bases between the two ends. From germline, CDR1 is MGHRA and CDR2 YSYEKL. The CDR3 has 16 amino acids. Here the CDR3 reads CASSQGGRLKTDTQYF. The CDR3 bases are TGCGCCAGCAGCCAAGGGGGCAGGTTGAAAACAGATACGCAGTATTTT.

This sequence joins TRBV10-3 and TRBJ2-7, with 7 bases fitting TRBD2. Trimming cost V 5 bases and J 7 bases; bases outside gene matches: 20. Germline CDR1 reads ENHRY; CDR2 reads SYGVKD. This CDR3 has 17 residues. This CDR3 reads CAISPTLSGTTLGEQYF. In DNA form, the CDR3 reads TGTGCCATCAGTCCTACCTTGTCCGGGACTACCTTGGGGGAGCAGTACTTC.

This clone was observed a single time. The rearrangement links TRBV7-6 to TRBJ2-1; 14 nucleotides align to TRBD2. This CDR3 comprises 17 residues. CDR1 and CDR2 from the germline V gene are SGHVS and FNYEAQ. V was clipped by 1 base and J by 6 bases; unmatched bases: 5. Written as DNA, the CDR3 is TGTGCCAGCAGCTTAGGGCTCGGGACTAGCGGGAGCAATGAGCAGTTCTTC. Protein product: CASSLGLGTSGSNEQFF.

About this clone itself: This sample also contains other DNA sequences that code for the same CDR3. The rearrangement joins TRBV9 to TRBJ2-3; possibly TRBD1 for D (6 bases). CDR3 size: 15 residues. CDR1 is SGDLS, CDR2 YYNGEE, per germline. V dropped 0 bases and J dropped 3 bases, with 11 bases sitting between them. CDR3 residues: CASSVGPGQTDTQYF. CDR3 sequence (DNA): TGTGCCAGCAGCGTAGGCCCGGGACAAACAGATACGCAGTATTTT. Supplemented by reference TRBV9 and TRBJ2-3, the full variable domain reads DSGVTQTPKHLITATGQRVTLRCSPRSGDLSVYWYQQSLDQGLQFLIQYYNGEERAKGNILERFSAQQFPDLHSELNLSSLELGDSALYFCASSVGPGQTDTQYFGPGTRLTVL.

The chain joins TRBV14 to TRBJ2-5, with D possibly TRBD1 on 5 matching bases. This CDR3 has 14 residues. Germline V gene data show CDR1 as SGHDN and CDR2 as FVKESK. Trimming removed 3 bases at V and 4 bases at J, with 12 bases between. The CDR3 region is CASSHQGAAETQYF. The CDR3 nucleotides read TGTGCCAGCAGCCATCAGGGTGCGGCAGAGACCCAGTACTTC.

The chain has TRBV18 and TRBJ2-3, with TRBD2 matching 7 bases. This CDR3 comprises 14 residues. Germline V lookup: CDR1 KGHSH, CDR2 LQKENI. Trimming cost V 3 bases and J 5 bases; bases outside gene matches: 5. The CDR3 here is CASSPPSGVDTQYF. CDR3 sequence (DNA): TGTGCCAGCTCACCTCCTAGCGGAGTAGATACGCAGTATTTT.

This chain joins TRBV5-6 and TRBJ2-1, with D tentatively TRBD2 (6 bases). Per the germline V gene, CDR1 is SGHDT and CDR2 is YYEEEE. CDR3 length: 17 residues. Trimming removed 1 base from V and 4 bases from J, with 18 bases in between. The CDR3 loop is CASSLYSGGEVYNEQFF. Here the CDR3 DNA reads TGTGCCAGCAGCTTGTATTCGGGCGGGGAGGTTTACAATGAGCAGTTCTTC.

The V gene is TRBV10-3, the J gene TRBJ2-1; 11 bases agree with TRBD1. With 6 bases clipped from V and 2 bases from J, the junction kept 12 bases outside the gene matches. Germline assignment: CDR1 ENHRY and CDR2 SYGVKD. This CDR3 has 18 residues. The CDR3 loop reads CAISDQRRTGGPYNEQFF. In DNA, the CDR3 is TGTGCCATCAGCGATCAACGTCGGACAGGGGGCCCCTACAATGAGCAGTTCTTC.

CDR3: CASSLRQSSYNEQFF. The CDR3 DNA follows: TGTGCCAGCAGTCTCAGACAGAGCTCCTACAATGAGCAGTTCTTC. V and J are TRBV6-6 and TRBJ2-1, with D possibly TRBD1 on 5 matching bases. Per germline, CDR1 MNHNY and CDR2 SVGAGI (reference sequence). With 5 bases removed from V and 0 bases from J, the gap between germline ends came to 11 bases. This CDR3 is built from 15 residues.

The rearrangement uses TRBV16 and TRBJ2-7; the D gene is possibly TRBD1 (5 bases). Germline-derived CDR1 and CDR2 are KGHSY and FQNENV. V lost 2 bases and J 5 bases, leaving 16 bases between the germline ends. The CDR3 is 15 amino acids. The CDR3 loop is CASSQTRQGRNEQYF. In DNA, the CDR3 is TGTGCCAGCAGCCAAACGCGGCAGGGTCGAAACGAGCAGTACTTC.